This TCR beta chain derives from a study of blood T cell repertoires in COVID-19. Looking at the study overall: Acute-phase and convalescent COVID-19 samples originated in the United States, Italy and Spain. PBMCs, B-cell-depleted T cells, or T cells were the source of the cDNA or gDNA that made up the material.

Original processing methods: Reference gene primers were amplified, and this amplification served to estimate nucleated cell counts. TCRdb's copy holds only in-frame clones and misses some; the assay was immunoSEQ multiplex PCR. The DNA gave D and trimming, while V, J and clone size come from that table. This sample has about 130,000 clones, with approximately 81% found just once. CDR1 KGHDR and CDR2 SFDVKD come from the germline V gene. The CDR3 contains 16 residues. With 4 bases clipped from V and 7 bases from J, the junction kept 7 bases outside the gene matches. V usage is TRBV24-1 and J usage is TRBJ2-1; 12 bases align to TRBD2. The source is a woman aged 45-65 years with acute or convalescent COVID-19. Sequencing was carried out using peripheral blood. CDR3 in DNA: TGTGCCACCAGTGACCCTAGCGGGAGGGCCGAGAATGAGCAGTTCTTC. The encoded protein is CATSDPSGRAENEQFF.